This T cell receptor (beta chain) was observed in a study of T cell repertoires in cytomegalovirus infection. TCRdb passed the reads through MiXCR, listing each CDR3 protein once. In the table there are about 150,000 distinct CDR3 sequences, around 30% of which are singletons. Study results and caveats: The cumulative frequency of public TCR beta families identified carriers of CMV plus the relevant HLA. HLA-C-restricted CMV-specific TCR beta clonotypes prevailed in the ex vivo response.

On this clonotype: The antigen remains unidentified.

The source is a human donor in good health (CMV status not recorded). Some clones in this sample may be carry-over from other donors' samples. The sample in question was CD8+ T cells from cultured PBMCs, obtained from culture after CMV antigen stimulation.

CDR3 sequence: CASSEALGSYEQYF. The CDR3 region has the DNA TGTGCCAGCAGTGAAGCGCTGGGTTCCTACGAGCAGTACTTC. This rearrangement joins TRBV6-1 to TRBJ2-7, with no clear D. Trimming removed 0 bases from V and 1 base from J, with 7 bases in between. This CDR3 comprises 14 residues. Germline CDR1 MNHNS, CDR2 SASEGT.